A single T cell receptor (beta chain) is shown here with its context. The sample comes from a study of blood T cell repertoires in COVID-19. Profiled with immunoSEQ multiplex PCR; TCRdb holds only in-frame clones, not every one. There are roughly 200,000 clones in the sample; about 88% occur only once, and around 4% lies in the top ten. The V segment lost 5 bases and the J segment 4 bases; nucleotides outside the gene matches: 5. CDR1 and CDR2 (germline): MDHEN, SYDVKM. There are 14 residues in the CDR3. V and J are TRBV28 and TRBJ1-2, with 9 bases lining up with TRBD1. The sample was PBMCs or T cells enriched from blood (not recorded which). The source of this sequence is a woman aged 30 to 39 who had been exposed to COVID-19. CDR3 in DNA: TGTGCCAGCAGTCGAGGGACAGGGCGCTATGGCTACACCTTC. Its translation is CASSRGTGRYGYTF.